The text below deals with one T cell receptor beta chain. Sequencing of TCR beta covered CD8+ and CD4+ T cells obtained from blood. This CDR3 is built from 12 residues. Germline V CDR1 and CDR2: SGHTA, FQGNSA. The V gene lost 1 base and the J gene lost 11 bases, with 9 bases spanning the gap. The source of the sample is a study of CD8 T cells in Susac syndrome. In the study overall: At blood draw, Susac syndrome patients were therapy-naive, on corticosteroids, or on intravenous immunoglobulin alone.

Random hexamers were used to reverse transcribe the RNA input (roughly 0.5 to 1 ug). One entry per CDR3 protein, called by TCRdb with MiXCR from the immunoSEQ multiplex PCR reads. The sample comprises around 80,000 distinct CDR3 sequences, roughly 92% of which are singletons, and 0.35% to 0.55% rests with the top ten. The TCR originated in a human donor with Susac syndrome. Sequencing was performed on CD8+ T cells from PBMCs. This sequence joins TRBV7-2 and TRBJ2-1, with D hard to call. CDR3 in DNA: TGTGCCAGCAGCTTAGAACCCCGGCAGCAGTTCTTC. Encoded protein: CASSLEPRQQFF.